This record looks at one T cell receptor beta chain sequence and its context. J was trimmed by 1 base and V by 1 base; bases with no gene match: 4. The CDR3 has 16 residues. The germline V gene has CDR1 KGHSH and CDR2 LQKENI. Measured with immunoSEQ multiplex PCR; TCRdb has only the in-frame clones, and not every one. The sample includes almost 250,000 clones, 86% of them seen just once. Seattle enrolled patients during active infection and tracked them longitudinally. The entry originates in a study of blood T cell repertoires in COVID-19. Study-wide context: The United States, Italy and Spain were the sources of the acute and convalescent COVID-19 samples. PBMCs, B-cell-depleted T cells, or T cells provided the cDNA or gDNA that made up the material.

The receptor was isolated from an elderly woman with COVID-19, enrolled during active disease. Sequenced: peripheral blood. The chain is built from TRBV18 and TRBJ2-1, with TRBD1 identical over 7 bases. The DNA for the CDR3 is TGTGCCAGCTCACCACAGGGGGCCGGGTCCTACAATGAGCAGTTCTTC. It yields the protein CASSPQGAGSYNEQFF. Full variable domain (outside the CDR3, taken from reference TRBV18 and TRBJ2-1): NAGVMQNPRHLVRRRGQEARLRCSPMKGHSHVYWYRQLPEEGLKFMVYLQKENIIDESGMPKERFSAEFPKEGPSILRIQQVVRGDSAAYFCASSPQGAGSYNEQFFGPGTRLTVL.